The 17 T cell receptor beta chains reported below all come from one sample, sequenced in a study of blood T cell repertoires in COVID-19. This table comes from immunoSEQ multiplex PCR, and its TCRdb copy is limited to in-frame clones, with some not included. Of around 94,000 clones listed, approximately 91% are singletons. The sequenced sample consisted of peripheral blood. The receptors stem from a man younger than 35 with acute or convalescent COVID-19.

This chain joins TRBV24-1 and TRBJ2-1; D ambiguous. Germline values: CDR1 KGHDR, CDR2 SFDVKD. V lost 6 bases, J lost 2 bases, and 10 bases lay in between. The CDR3 runs to 14 residues. CDR3 protein: CATSLGSTYNEQFF. CDR3 coding DNA: TGTGCCACCAGTCTCGGGTCGACCTACAATGAGCAGTTCTTC.

The chain couples TRBV5-5 to TRBJ1-5, with D tentatively TRBD1 (6 bases). The CDR3 consists of 15 residues. Trimming pared 4 bases from V and 3 bases from J, leaving 14 bases between. Germline CDR1 and CDR2: SGHKS and YYEKEE (reference sequence). The CDR3 DNA follows: TGTGCCAGCAGCCGCCGGGACACCTTCAATCAGCCCCAGCATTTT. The encoded protein is CASSRRDTFNQPQHF.

The gene calls are TRBV11-2 and TRBJ2-4, with D perhaps TRBD1 (5 bases). Germline-derived CDR1 and CDR2 are SGHAT and FQNNGV. With 8 bases removed from V and 7 bases from J, the gap between germline ends came to 12 bases. The CDR3 runs to 12 residues. CDR3 DNA sequence: TGTGCCAGCGAAGGGAACAGGAACATTCAGTACTTC. As protein: CASEGNRNIQYF.

This chain connects TRBV27 to TRBJ1-2; D is ambiguous. With 6 bases removed from V and 1 base from J, the gap between germline ends came to 15 bases. The CDR3 extends over 15 amino acids. Germline-derived CDR1 and CDR2 are MNHEY and SMNVEV (reference sequence). In DNA, the CDR3 is TGTGCCAGCAGACTAAACCCCTGGAGTAACTATGGCTACACCTTC. Amino acid sequence: CASRLNPWSNYGYTF.

The gene calls are TRBV5-4 and TRBJ1-4; no definite D call. Germline values: CDR1 SGHNT, CDR2 YYREEE (reference sequence). V was clipped by 4 bases and J by 8 bases, with 12 bases between them. The length of the CDR3 is 13 residues. Here the CDR3 reads CASSLRGGEKLFF. The CDR3 nucleotides are TGTGCCAGCAGCCTGAGAGGAGGGGAAAAACTGTTTTTT.

The J gene is TRBJ1-2, the V gene TRBV19; the match to TRBD1 covers 7 bases. Germline V gene sequence: CDR1 LNHDA, CDR2 SQIVND (reference sequence). This CDR3 region has 14 residues. V dropped 0 bases and J dropped 7; count of bases not matched to a gene: 5. The CDR3 DNA reads TGTGCCAGTAGTATAGAGGGGACAGAAGTTGGCTACACCTTC. This sequence encodes CASSIEGTEVGYTF.

The genes are TRBV6-6 and TRBJ1-2, with D unclear. Germline V gene sequence: CDR1 MNHNY, CDR2 SVGAGI (reference sequence). The V end was cut by 0 bases, the J end by 5 bases, with 7 bases between. CDR3 size: 13 residues. The CDR3 reads CASSYSAGYGYTF. Written as DNA, the CDR3 is TGTGCCAGCAGTTACTCCGCGGGGTATGGCTACACCTTC.

This rearrangement joins TRBV28 to TRBJ1-2, with no clear D. V was shortened by 3 bases and J by 10 bases, with 15 bases between the two germline ends. This CDR3 is 13 amino acids long. Germline values: CDR1 MDHEN, CDR2 SYDVKM. The CDR3 sequence is CASSLGYEGDYTF. The CDR3 DNA reads as TGTGCCAGCAGTTTGGGGTATGAGGGAGACTACACCTTC.

This clone was observed a single time. The chain uses TRBV6-2 or TRBV6-3 and TRBJ1-2; 10 bases are shared with TRBD1. Germline V lookup: CDR1 MNHEY, CDR2 SVGEGT. The length of the CDR3 is 14 residues. V shed 6 bases, J shed 6 bases, and the junction held 7 bases outside the gene matches. Written as DNA, the CDR3 is TGTGCCAGCAGCACCCGGGACAGGGGAAATGGCTACACCTTC. The encoded protein is CASSTRDRGNGYTF.

The count of this clone is one. The rearrangement joins TRBV6-5 to TRBJ2-1; D unclear. Germline CDR1 reads MNHEY; CDR2 reads SVGAGI. The CDR3 totals 12 residues. Trimming cost V 8 bases and J 3 bases, with 8 bases left between them. The CDR3 bases are TGTGCCAGCTGGTCCGGCTACAATGAGCAGTTCTTC. Amino acids: CASWSGYNEQFF.

The chain is built from TRBV7-6 and TRBJ2-7; 8 bases are shared with TRBD1. The CDR3 covers 16 residues. CDR1 is SGHVS and CDR2 is FNYEAQ in the germline V gene. The junction had 16 bases not matched to a gene; V was cut back by 5 bases and J by 7 bases. CDR3 nucleotides: TGTGCCAGCAGCCCCCTGGACAGGGAGACGTCGGGAGAGCAGTACTTC. Residues: CASSPLDRETSGEQYF.

The chain carries TRBV7-2 and TRBJ2-3; 9 bases line up with TRBD2. The CDR3 runs to 16 residues. Germline V gives CDR1 SGHTA, CDR2 FQGNSA. The J segment lost 3 bases and the V segment lost 5 bases, leaving 9 bases of the junction unmatched. In DNA, the CDR3 is TGTGCCAGCAGCCTAGGCTGGGCGGGAGGGACAGATACGCAGTATTTT. As protein: CASSLGWAGGTDTQYF.

J is TRBJ2-7 and V is TRBV2; 9 bases are shared with TRBD1. The CDR3 totals 14 residues. Germline lookup yields CDR1 SNHLY and CDR2 FYNNEI. J lost 3 bases, V lost 5 bases, and 5 bases had no gene match. The chain's CDR3 is CASSSGTGIYEQYF. The CDR3 region has the DNA TGTGCCAGCAGTTCCGGGACAGGGATCTACGAGCAGTACTTC. Filled out from reference TRBV2 and TRBJ2-7, the complete variable domain reads EPEVTQTPSHQVTQMGQEVILRCVPISNHLYFYWYRQILGQKVEFLVSFYNNEISEKSEIFDDQFSVERPDGSNFTLKIRSTKLEDSAMYFCASSSGTGIYEQYFGPGTRLTVT.

The rearrangement uses TRBV5-6 and TRBJ2-3; TRBD1 aligns across 9 bases. The J segment lost 2 bases and the V segment lost 6 bases, leaving 10 bases of the junction unmatched. CDR3 size: 16 residues. From germline, CDR1 is SGHDT and CDR2 YYEEEE. CDR3 nucleotide sequence: TGTGCCAGCACCCCCTTTGGGACAGGGCCCACAGATACGCAGTATTTT. Protein sequence: CASTPFGTGPTDTQYF. The full variable domain, its missing parts supplied by reference TRBV5-6 and TRBJ2-3, is DAGVTQSPTHLIKTRGQQVTLRCSPKSGHDTVSWYQQALGQGPQFIFQYYEEEERQRGNFPDRFSGHQFPNYSSELNVNALLLGDSALYLCASTPFGTGPTDTQYFGPGTRLTVL.

Only one count was recorded for this clone. The chain employs TRBV29-1 and TRBJ1-1; D call uncertain. This CDR3 spans 13 amino acids. The germline V and J ends were trimmed by 2 bases and 1 base, with 8 bases remaining between them. The germline V gene has CDR1 SQVTM and CDR2 ANQGSEA. CDR3 protein: CSVEKNRNTEAFF. The CDR3 nucleotides are TGCAGCGTTGAAAAGAACAGGAACACTGAAGCTTTCTTT.

This chain joins TRBV10-1 and TRBJ2-5; 13 bases are a match to TRBD2. Germline values: CDR1 WNHNN, CDR2 SYGVQD (reference sequence). The junction had 3 bases not matched to a gene; V was cut back by 6 bases and J by 5 bases. This CDR3 is built from 14 residues. The CDR3, as DNA: TGCGCCAGCAGCCCGACTAGCGGGGGGGAGACCCAGTACTTC. Translated, it gives CASSPTSGGETQYF.

This clone has a single count. This sequence joins TRBV11-2 and TRBJ2-7; tentative D call: TRBD2 (6 bases). CDR3 length: 13 amino acids. Per germline, CDR1 SGHAT and CDR2 FQNNGV. V was clipped by 1 base and J by 3 bases, with 7 bases between them. The CDR3 DNA sequence: TGTGCCAGCAGCTTAGGGAGGGGCTACGAGCAGTACTTC. It translates to CASSLGRGYEQYF.